A single sample is the source of the 23 T cell receptor beta chains below, sequenced in a study of response to subunit inactivated influenza vaccine. TCRdb analysed the RT-PCR reads with MiXCR anew, one entry per CDR3 protein. Among around 480,000 distinct CDR3 sequences, over 9.5% were seen once, and the ten largest hold 12%. The sample consisted of PBMCs from blood, taken more than 35 days after vaccination. Receptors originate from a man aged 45-60 years who received an inactivated influenza vaccine.

The chain joins TRBV5-1 to TRBJ2-1; 8 bases fit TRBD2. The CDR3 is made up of 16 amino acids. With V trimmed by 3 bases and J by 6 bases, 11 bases remained unmatched. Looked up from germline, CDR1 is SGHRS and CDR2 is YFSETQ. DNA for the CDR3: TGCGCCAGCAGCTCCCAGGCGGGGGGTATTAGCAATGAGCAGTTCTTC. It codes for CASSSQAGGISNEQFF.

The V call is TRBV7-9, the J call TRBJ1-1, with a weak D call TRBD1 (5 bases). Trimming cost V 5 bases and J 0 bases, with 10 bases left between them. The CDR3 consists of 14 residues. Per germline, CDR1 SEHNR and CDR2 FQNEAQ (reference sequence). The CDR3 loop is CASSTRQMNTEAFF. The DNA for the CDR3 is TGTGCCAGCAGCACTAGACAGATGAACACTGAAGCTTTCTTT.

This clonotype was recorded a few times. The V call is TRBV12-2, the J call TRBJ2-2; the table names TRBD2, a call not compared with the DNA. TRBV12-2 is assigned pseudogene status. The CDR3 covers 18 residues. CDR3 sequence: CASRTTPGSTGRTGELFF. CDR3 sequence (DNA): TGTGCAAGTCGCACCACCCCAGGGAGTACAGGGAGAACCGGGGAGCTGTTTTTT.

The CDR3 coding sequence is TGTGCCAGCAGCTCCGAGGTTAGCACAGATACGCAGTATTTT. This encodes CASSSEVSTDTQYF. The chain combines TRBV7-9 with TRBJ2-3; D not certain. Germline assignment: CDR1 SEHNR and CDR2 FQNEAQ (reference sequence). The CDR3 covers 14 residues. V was shortened by 4 bases and J by 0 bases, with 8 bases between the two germline ends.

This chain connects TRBV20-1 to TRBJ2-7; 14 bases fit TRBD2. Unmatched junction bases numbered 16, after V lost 2 bases and J lost 7 bases. Germline V gene sequence: CDR1 DFQATT, CDR2 SNEGSKA (reference sequence). CDR3 length equals 18 residues. CDR3 residues: CSARTGLAGDSSYGEQYF. DNA for the CDR3: TGCAGTGCTAGAACGGGACTAGCGGGAGATAGTAGCTACGGGGAGCAGTACTTC.

V gene TRBV4-3 combines with J gene TRBJ2-7; 13 nucleotides agree with TRBD2. V shed 3 bases and J 7 bases; nucleotides not matched to a gene: 3. Germline-derived CDR1 and CDR2 are LGHNA and YSLEER. The CDR3 loop spans 14 amino acids. CDR3 DNA: TGCGCCAGCAGCCACGGACTAGCGGGAGTTGAGCAGTACTTC. It specifies CASSHGLAGVEQYF.

V usage is TRBV27 and J usage is TRBJ2-3, with 7 bases matching TRBD1. The V segment lost 6 bases and the J segment 1 base; nucleotides outside the gene matches: 13. Germline loops: CDR1 MNHEY, CDR2 SMNVEV (reference sequence). CDR3 size: 17 residues. This chain's CDR3 is CASRPQQGKKGTDTQYF. Written as DNA, the CDR3 is TGTGCCAGCAGGCCGCAACAGGGGAAGAAGGGCACAGATACGCAGTATTTT.

The chain has TRBV6-1 and TRBJ1-1; D may be TRBD1 (5 bases). The length of the CDR3 is 13 residues. Germline V gene lookup returns CDR1 MNHNS and CDR2 SASEGT. The germline V and J ends were trimmed by 8 bases and 1 base, with 11 bases remaining between them. The CDR3 DNA reads as TGTGCCAGCCAGAAGGGGCAGAACACTGAAGCTTTCTTT. The encoded protein is CASQKGQNTEAFF.

This clonotype was detected a few times. This chain links TRBV20-1 with TRBJ2-4; 7 positions agree with TRBD1. Trimming at V came to 5 bases and at J to 2 bases, leaving 3 bases not matched to a gene. The germline CDR1 and CDR2 sequences are DFQATT and SNEGSKA (reference sequence). The CDR3 spans 13 residues. CDR3: CSAETGTKNIQYF. CDR3 bases: TGCAGTGCTGAGACAGGGACCAAAAACATTCAGTACTTC.

A few counts support this clonotype. The V call is TRBV29-1, the J call TRBJ2-5; D possibly uses TRBD1 or TRBD2 (6 bases each). Germline assignment: CDR1 SQVTM and CDR2 ANQGSEA. V dropped 6 bases and J dropped 4 bases, with 12 bases sitting between them. The CDR3 runs to 12 residues. CDR3 loop: CSVRGGGETQYF. In DNA form, the CDR3 reads TGCAGCGTCAGGGGAGGAGGAGAGACCCAGTACTTC. The whole variable domain, remainder taken from reference TRBV29-1 and TRBJ2-5, is SAVISQKPSRDICQRGTSLTIQCQVDSQVTMMFWYRQQPGQSLTLIATANQGSEATYESGFVIDKFPISRPNLTFSTLTVSNMSPEDSSIYLCSVRGGGETQYFGPGTRLLVL.

This clonotype was seen more than once but under ten times. V and J are TRBV5-6 and TRBJ1-5; 9 bases match TRBD1. Germline V gene sequence: CDR1 SGHDT, CDR2 YYEEEE. V dropped 3 bases and J dropped 11; count of bases not matched to a gene: 9. This CDR3 spans 14 amino acids. The chain's CDR3 is CASSYGQGTIAQHF. CDR3 DNA: TGTGCCAGCAGCTATGGACAGGGGACGATAGCCCAGCATTTT.

This clonotype was detected a few times. This sequence joins TRBV6-2 or TRBV6-3 and TRBJ1-5; TRBD1 is a possible D gene (5 bases). The CDR3 length is 16 residues. Germline CDR1 MNHEY, CDR2 SVGEGT. Trimming removed 2 bases at V and 3 bases at J, with 14 bases between. In DNA, the CDR3 is TGTGCCAGCAGTTACGGGGGGACCCTCGCCAATCAGCCCCAGCATTTT. Amino acid sequence: CASSYGGTLANQPQHF.

The table lists this clonotype with a few counts. The genes are TRBV24-1 and TRBJ2-1, with D possibly being TRBD1 or TRBD2 (5 bases each). CDR3 size: 12 residues. Germline V gene data show CDR1 as KGHDR and CDR2 as SFDVKD. The V end lost 4 bases, the J end lost 11 bases, and 11 bases lay between the germline ends. The CDR3 sequence is CATSDWDQKQFF. For the CDR3, the DNA is TGTGCCACCAGTGACTGGGACCAGAAGCAGTTCTTC.

This clonotype has more than one count but fewer than ten. The CDR3 nucleotides are TGTGCCAGCAGCTCCTTAGCGGGGGATTACAATGAGCAGTTCTTC. Its protein is CASSSLAGDYNEQFF. The rearrangement uses TRBV7-6 and TRBJ2-1, with 9 bases aligning to TRBD2. Per the germline V gene, CDR1 is SGHVS and CDR2 is FNYEAQ. This CDR3 has 15 amino acids. After removal of 4 bases from V and 4 bases from J, the junction contained 5 bases not matched to a gene.

There are many counts of this clonotype. The V gene is TRBV20-1, the J gene TRBJ1-5, with 7 positions matching TRBD1. This CDR3 is 14 amino acids long. Germline-derived CDR1 and CDR2 are DFQATT and SNEGSKA (reference sequence). Trimming at V came to 6 bases and at J to 4 bases, leaving 9 bases not matched to a gene. The CDR3 loop is CSAPTGYRNQPQHF. The CDR3 nucleotides read TGCAGTGCCCCGACAGGGTATAGGAATCAGCCCCAGCATTTT.

This clonotype is a singleton in its sample. The rearrangement uses TRBV4-1 and TRBJ1-4; no reliable D call. This CDR3 contains 15 residues. Germline CDR1 reads MGHRA; CDR2 reads YSYEKL. The V end lost 2 bases, the J end lost 10 bases, and 17 bases lay between the germline ends. The CDR3 is CASSQQIGASGKLFF. CDR3 nucleotide sequence: TGCGCCAGCAGCCAACAAATTGGTGCTTCTGGAAAACTGTTTTTT.

This chain links TRBV6-1 with TRBJ1-2; D is ambiguous. The V gene lost 2 bases and the J gene lost 6 bases, with 10 bases spanning the gap. Germline CDR1 reads MNHNS; CDR2 reads SASEGT. The CDR3 runs 13 residues. Here the CDR3 DNA reads TGTGCCAGCAGTGAAAGAAAGCTAAATGGCTACACCTTC. Its translation is CASSERKLNGYTF.

This clonotype appeared many times. The chain joins TRBV15 to TRBJ2-3, with a possible D match to TRBD2 (6 bases). Germline-derived CDR1 and CDR2 are LNHNV and YYDKDF (reference sequence). Trimming took 0 bases from V and 8 from J, leaving 15 bases between them. CDR3 length: 15 residues. CDR3 loop: CATSRDKTRKGTQYF. DNA for the CDR3: TGTGCCACCAGCAGAGATAAGACTAGAAAGGGTACGCAGTATTTT.

This clonotype was found a few times. V gene TRBV14 combines with J gene TRBJ2-1; TRBD1 matches at 10 bases. The CDR3 length is 17 residues. With 2 bases clipped from V and 7 bases from J, the junction kept 11 bases outside the gene matches. From germline, CDR1 is SGHDN and CDR2 FVKESK. CDR3 loop: CASSQLFGDRGGNEQFF. The DNA of the CDR3 is TGTGCCAGCAGCCAATTATTCGGGGACAGGGGAGGAAATGAGCAGTTCTTC.

Many counts were recorded for this clonotype. The chain links TRBV20-1 to TRBJ1-6; 8 bases match TRBD1. After removal of 5 bases from V and 10 bases from J, the junction contained 10 bases not matched to a gene. Germline V gene data show CDR1 as DFQATT and CDR2 as SNEGSKA (reference sequence). The CDR3 runs 14 residues. This CDR3 is CSAYPGQEVSPLHF. Written as DNA, the CDR3 is TGCAGTGCTTACCCGGGACAGGAAGTGTCACCCCTCCACTTT.

The chain carries TRBV20-1 and TRBJ2-5; 14 positions agree with TRBD2. V lost 0 bases and J lost 6; bases outside the gene matches: 3. The length of the CDR3 is 15 residues. Germline CDR1 DFQATT, CDR2 SNEGSKA (reference sequence). The CDR3 here is CSARDGTSGRKTQYF. The CDR3 nucleotides read TGCAGTGCTAGAGACGGGACTAGCGGGAGAAAGACCCAGTACTTC.

V gene TRBV11-2 combines with J gene TRBJ2-1, with TRBD2 matching over 8 bases. V gave up 0 bases and J gave up 0 bases; unmatched junction bases: 4. CDR3 length: 17 residues. CDR1 SGHAT and CDR2 FQNNGV come from the germline V gene. The CDR3 coding sequence is TGTGCCAGCAGCTTAGATCGGGGGACTAGCTCCTACAATGAGCAGTTCTTC. Translating it yields CASSLDRGTSSYNEQFF.

This clonotype was recorded a few times. The chain has TRBV11-2 and TRBJ2-7, with D perhaps being TRBD1 or TRBD2 (5 bases each). This CDR3 has 13 amino acids. V was clipped by 5 bases and J by 4 bases, with 12 bases between them. Germline values: CDR1 SGHAT, CDR2 FQNNGV. CDR3 coding DNA: TGTGCCAGCAGCGCCGGGGCTAGGTACGAGCAGTACTTC. Translating it yields CASSAGARYEQYF.